The 21 T cell receptor beta chains below were found in one sample sequenced in a study of blood T cells in healthy people across ages. A sample-barcoded 5' primer and a J-beta primer mix were used in a second PCR of roughly 6 to 11 cycles. TCRdb processed the 5' RACE reads anew with MiXCR; each CDR3 protein has one entry. The sample has more than 650,000 distinct CDR3 sequences, approximately 55% seen once. The specimen sequenced was blood. These receptors originate from an elderly man in good health.

The chain is built from TRBV10-3 and TRBJ2-1; 10 nucleotides match TRBD1. This CDR3 spans 17 amino acids. The trim removed 0 bases at V and 4 bases at J, leaving 6 bases unmatched. From germline, CDR1 is ENHRY and CDR2 SYGVKD. Here the CDR3 DNA reads TGTGCCATCAGTGAGTCGTTCCGGGACAGGGGATACAATGAGCAGTTCTTC. Translating it yields CAISESFRDRGYNEQFF.

The J gene is TRBJ2-4, the V gene TRBV7-2; no clear D. The J call is uncertain, as TRBJ2-5 better fits the DNA end. Germline CDR1 is SGHTA and CDR2 is FQGNSA. This CDR3 region has 14 residues. As DNA, the CDR3 is TGTGCCAGCAGCTTAGAGGGTTTTCGGGAGACCCAGTACTTC. This codes for CASSLEGFRETQYF.

This clonotype showed up just a few times. The genes are TRBV5-1 and TRBJ2-7, with TRBD1 identical over 10 bases. CDR1 and CDR2 from the germline V gene are SGHRS and YFSETQ. Unmatched junction bases numbered 3, after V lost 0 bases and J lost 3 bases. The CDR3 runs to 15 residues. DNA of the CDR3: TGCGCCAGCAGCTTGGAGGGACAGGGGCACTACGAGCAGTACTTC. The encoded protein is CASSLEGQGHYEQYF. Filled out from reference TRBV5-1 and TRBJ2-7, the complete variable domain reads KAGVTQTPRYLIKTRGQQVTLSCSPISGHRSVSWYQQTPGQGLQFLFEYFSETQRNKGNFPGRFSGRQFSNSRSEMNVSTLELGDSALYLCASSLEGQGHYEQYFGPGTRLTVT.

The chain recombines TRBV20-1 with TRBJ2-3; TRBD2 aligns across 10 bases. This CDR3 comprises 14 residues. Looked up from germline, CDR1 is DFQATT and CDR2 is SNEGSKA (reference sequence). This chain's CDR3 is CSGLAGVVGDTQYF. DNA for the CDR3: TGCAGCGGCCTAGCGGGAGTAGTTGGAGATACGCAGTATTTT.

The chain uses TRBV3-1 and TRBJ2-3, with TRBD2 as a possible D gene (5 bases). CDR1 LGHDT and CDR2 YNNKEL come from the germline V gene (reference sequence). The CDR3 is 16 residues long. Between the trimmed V and J ends, which lost 6 bases and 1 base, there was a span of 17 bases. Here the CDR3 DNA reads TGTGCCAGCAGAGAACGGGCGTCAGCGGGCACAGATACGCAGTATTTT. Its translation is CASRERASAGTDTQYF.

The V gene is TRBV7-2, the J gene TRBJ1-1; 7 nucleotides align to TRBD1. The CDR3 is 15 amino acids. Losses at the gene ends were 5 bases for V and 6 bases for J; bases not matched to a gene: 12. Germline V CDR1 and CDR2: SGHTA, FQGNSA. CDR3 residues: CASSLTPDRSSEAFF. The CDR3 DNA reads as TGTGCCAGCAGCCTGACTCCGGACAGGTCTTCTGAAGCTTTCTTT.

This clonotype appeared many times. The chain employs TRBV7-8 and TRBJ2-1; 14 bases match TRBD2. J gave up 8 bases and V 0 bases, and 3 bases lay outside the gene matches. Germline CDR1 and CDR2: SGHVS and FQNEAQ. The CDR3 is made up of 16 amino acids. CDR3 region: CASSLAGTSGRHEQFF. The DNA for the CDR3 is TGTGCCAGCAGCTTAGCAGGGACTAGCGGGAGACATGAGCAGTTCTTC. The full variable domain, completed using reference TRBV7-8 and TRBJ2-1, is GAGVSQSPRYKVAKRGQDVALRCDPISGHVSLFWYQQALGQGPEFLTYFQNEAQLDKSGLPSDRFFAERPEGSVSTLKIQRTQQEDSAVYLCASSLAGTSGRHEQFFGPGTRLTVL.

The chain uses TRBV29-1 and TRBJ2-1, with 10 bases lining up with TRBD2. This CDR3 has 16 residues. Germline trimming cut 3 bases from V and 5 bases from J; bases unmatched to any gene: 10. Germline CDR1 and CDR2: SQVTM and ANQGSEA. The CDR3 region is CSVERTAGGPDNEQFF. The DNA of the CDR3 is TGCAGCGTTGAGAGGACAGCGGGAGGGCCGGACAATGAGCAGTTCTTC.

This clonotype has only one observation. A junction end diverges from the germline sequence, so it may reflect a read error. The chain recombines TRBV20-1 with TRBJ2-3; the D gene is possibly TRBD2 (6 bases). CDR3 size: 14 residues. Germline CDR1 DFQATT, CDR2 SNEGSKA (reference sequence). CDR3 DNA: TGCAGTGCTTCGACTAGGAGTCACACAGATACGCGGTATTTT. Amino acid sequence: CSASTRSHTDTRYF.

On this clonotype: The junction does not match germline at one end; this may be a read error. The rearrangement joins TRBV27 to TRBJ2-7; D is possibly TRBD1 (5 bases). The CDR3 runs 12 residues. The germline CDR1 and CDR2 sequences are MNHEY and SMNVEV (reference sequence). The CDR3 spells CTSSPTGYEQYF. The CDR3 DNA reads TGTACCAGCAGTCCCACAGGCTATGAGCAGTACTTC.

The chain carries TRBV28 and TRBJ1-6; D is unclear. The germline V gene encodes CDR1 MDHEN and CDR2 SYDVKM. The ends were cut back, 8 bases at V and 0 bases at J, with 11 bases in the middle. The CDR3 contains 15 residues. CDR3 protein: CASYSETSYNSPLHF. CDR3 coding DNA: TGTGCCAGCTACAGCGAGACCTCCTATAATTCACCCCTCCACTTT.

This clonotype was detected only a few times. The V and J genes are TRBV27 and TRBJ2-5; a possible D gene is TRBD2 (6 bases). Trimming pared 5 bases from V and 3 bases from J, leaving 10 bases between. Germline V CDR1 and CDR2: MNHEY, SMNVEV (reference sequence). This CDR3 spans 13 amino acids. CDR3 sequence: CASSMTSKETQYF. CDR3 DNA: TGTGCCAGCAGTATGACTAGTAAAGAGACCCAGTACTTC.

The chain has TRBV20-1 and TRBJ2-7; TRBD2 agrees at 10 bases. Germline V gene lookup returns CDR1 DFQATT and CDR2 SNEGSKA (reference sequence). This CDR3 comprises 13 residues. Trimming at V came to 1 base and at J to 4 bases, leaving 1 base not matched to a gene. As DNA, the CDR3 is TGCAGTGCTAGAGGGACTAGCGGTTACGAGCAGTACTTC. This codes for CSARGTSGYEQYF.

The chain couples TRBV7-2 to TRBJ1-6; 8 nucleotides line up with TRBD1. Trimming cost V 5 bases and J 5 bases; bases outside gene matches: 5. The CDR3 consists of 15 residues. Germline CDR1 and CDR2: SGHTA and FQGNSA. CDR3 in DNA: TGTGCCAGCAGCCCAGGGACAGGCCATAATTCACCCCTCCACTTT. Protein: CASSPGTGHNSPLHF. Supplemented by reference TRBV7-2 and TRBJ1-6, the full variable domain reads GAGVSQSPSNKVTEKGKDVELRCDPISGHTALYWYRQSLGQGLEFLIYFQGNSAPDKSGLPSDRFSAERTGGSVSTLTIQRTQQEDSAVYLCASSPGTGHNSPLHFGNGTRLTVT.

V and J are TRBV29-1 and TRBJ2-6, with 8 bases fitting TRBD1. This CDR3 contains 14 residues. V shed 7 bases and J 3 bases; nucleotides not matched to a gene: 5. Germline assignment: CDR1 SQVTM and CDR2 ANQGSEA. The CDR3 is CSATGGVGANVLTF. In DNA form, the CDR3 reads TGCAGCGCAACAGGGGGTGTTGGGGCCAACGTCCTGACTTTC. Complete variable domain (other parts from reference TRBV29-1 and TRBJ2-6): SAVISQKPSRDICQRGTSLTIQCQVDSQVTMMFWYRQQPGQSLTLIATANQGSEATYESGFVIDKFPISRPNLTFSTLTVSNMSPEDSSIYLCSATGGVGANVLTFGAGSRLTVL.

The chain has TRBV12-3 or TRBV12-4 and TRBJ2-7; D is ambiguous. Trimming pared 3 bases from V and 3 bases from J, leaving 9 bases between. The CDR3 covers 13 residues. This CDR3 is CASSFGGNYEQYF. The CDR3 DNA reads as TGTGCCAGCAGTTTCGGTGGGAACTACGAGCAGTACTTC.

The chain links TRBV5-1 to TRBJ2-7; no definite D call. This CDR3 spans 15 amino acids. The germline gives CDR1 SGHRS, CDR2 YFSETQ. V was clipped by 0 bases and J by 7 bases, with 17 bases between them. The CDR3 coding sequence is TGCGCCAGCAGCTTGGCTGGGGATGCCTACAATGAGCAGTACTTC. This sequence encodes CASSLAGDAYNEQYF.

The chain uses TRBV5-1 and TRBJ2-4; tentatively, D is TRBD1 (6 bases). The last part of the DNA fits TRBJ2-7 better; the J call may be wrong. Germline V lookup: CDR1 SGHRS, CDR2 YFSETQ. CDR3 length: 12 amino acids. The CDR3 spells CASKRTAYEQYF. The CDR3 coding sequence is TGCGCCAGCAAAAGGACAGCCTACGAGCAGTACTTC.

The chain carries TRBV21-1 and TRBJ2-1; the listed D gene, TRBD2, was not tested against the DNA. TRBV21-1 is designated a pseudogene. The CDR3 spans 15 residues. This CDR3 is CASSIASGKYNEQFF. The CDR3 bases are TGTGCCAGCAGCATCGCTAGCGGGAAATACAATGAGCAGTTCTTC.

The V call is TRBV24-1, the J call TRBJ2-1; 11 bases are shared with TRBD1. Trimming cost V 8 bases and J 6 bases; bases outside gene matches: 5. Germline-derived CDR1 and CDR2 are KGHDR and SFDVKD. This CDR3 contains 14 residues. In DNA, the CDR3 is TGTGCCACCACCGGGACAGGGGGTCCCAATGAGCAGTTCTTC. It is translated as CATTGTGGPNEQFF.

The chain uses TRBV2 and TRBJ2-4; D gene uncertain. The tail of the sequence fits TRBJ2-7 better, so the J call may be wrong. The CDR3 is 12 amino acids. Per germline, CDR1 SNHLY and CDR2 FYNNEI. The CDR3, as DNA: TGTGCCAGCAGTGAAATGGACTACGAGCAGTACTTC. Residues: CASSEMDYEQYF.